A single sample gave rise to the 7 T cell receptor beta chains below, sequenced in a study of blood T cell repertoires in COVID-19. Here immunoSEQ multiplex PCR was the method, and the copy in TCRdb shows in-frame clones only, minus some. The sample lists some 130,000 clones, roughly 80% occurring once. The sample taken for sequencing was peripheral blood. The receptors here all came from a man between 60 and 70 years old who had recovered from COVID-19.

The genes are TRBV6-2 or TRBV6-3 and TRBJ1-2, with a possible D match to TRBD1 (6 bases). The CDR3 runs 14 residues. Trimming took off 7 bases at V and 5 bases at J, with 17 bases between the two ends. Germline V gene data show CDR1 as MNHEY and CDR2 as SVGEGT. CDR3 bases: TGTGCCAGCATCCCCGCAGGACAGCAATATGGCTACACCTTC. This gives the protein CASIPAGQQYGYTF.

The chain carries TRBV6-2 or TRBV6-3 and TRBJ2-1; D might be TRBD2 (6 bases). The CDR3 runs 13 residues. V was clipped by 4 bases and J by 6 bases, with 10 bases between them. Germline V gives CDR1 MNHEY, CDR2 SVGEGT. CDR3 region: CASSFGLRNEQFF. The CDR3 coding sequence is TGTGCCAGCAGTTTCGGACTACGCAATGAGCAGTTCTTC.

This chain links TRBV18 with TRBJ1-2, with TRBD1 matching 9 bases. The germline V gene has CDR1 KGHSH and CDR2 LQKENI. The CDR3 totals 13 residues. The J segment lost 10 bases and the V segment lost 4 bases, leaving 7 bases of the junction unmatched. The CDR3 region has the DNA TGTGCCAGCTCACGGGGGACAGGGACGGACTACACCTTC. This encodes CASSRGTGTDYTF.

The chain is built from TRBV10-3 and TRBJ2-1; a possible D gene is TRBD2 (5 bases). The ends were cut back, 4 bases at V and 1 base at J, with 17 bases in the middle. The CDR3 contains 17 residues. Germline loops: CDR1 ENHRY, CDR2 SYGVKD. CDR3 protein: CAISGEHGGQSYNEQFF. As DNA, the CDR3 is TGTGCCATCAGTGGGGAGCACGGCGGGCAATCCTACAATGAGCAGTTCTTC.

CDR3 amino acids: CASSLVVANYGYTF. CDR3 in DNA: TGTGCCAGCAGCTTAGTAGTAGCTAACTATGGCTACACCTTC. The chain is built from TRBV7-2 and TRBJ1-2, with D unresolved. Trimming stripped 1 base from V and 0 bases from J, with 6 bases between. The V gene's germline CDR1 is SGHTA and CDR2 FQGNSA. This CDR3 region has 14 residues.

The genes are TRBV24-1 and TRBJ2-3, with TRBD2 matching over 8 bases. This CDR3 is built from 15 residues. The ends lost 4 bases at V and 1 base at J; junction bases unmatched: 3. From germline, CDR1 is KGHDR and CDR2 SFDVKD. For the CDR3, the DNA is TGTGCCACCAGTGAAGCAGCGGGAGGCACAGATACGCAGTATTTT. Its protein product is CATSEAAGGTDTQYF.

This chain links TRBV5-6 with TRBJ1-1; TRBD1 might be the D (6 bases). CDR1 and CDR2 from the germline V gene are SGHDT and YYEEEE. This CDR3 spans 14 amino acids. Between the trimmed V and J ends, which lost 2 bases and 4 bases, there was a span of 12 bases. The chain's CDR3 is CASSLQGRITEAFF. The CDR3 bases are TGTGCCAGCAGCTTACAGGGTAGAATCACTGAAGCTTTCTTT. The full variable domain, with the rest looked up from reference TRBV5-6 and TRBJ1-1, is DAGVTQSPTHLIKTRGQQVTLRCSPKSGHDTVSWYQQALGQGPQFIFQYYEEEERQRGNFPDRFSGHQFPNYSSELNVNALLLGDSALYLCASSLQGRITEAFFGQGTRLTVV.